The 24 T cell receptor beta chains in this list originate from one sample, sequenced in a study of cytomegalovirus exposure and HLA in healthy donors. Amplification used 60 Vbeta primers and 13 Jbeta primers. Clones were read by immunoSEQ multiplex PCR, and TCRdb kept only the in-frame ones, dropping some. The sample has 100,000 to 150,000 clones, over 80% seen once. Sequenced: PBMCs. The source of these receptors is a man younger than 35 in good health and CMV-seropositive.

The table lists this clone with a few counts. The chain carries TRBV15 and TRBJ2-5; TRBD1 is a possible D gene (7 bases). The assigned J gene may be wrong: the sequence end matches TRBJ2-7 better. Per germline, CDR1 LNHNV and CDR2 YYDKDF (reference sequence). CDR3 length: 16 amino acids. CDR3 nucleotides: TGTGCCACCAGCAGAGAAGCCGGGACAGCGGGCTACGAGCAGTACTTC. Residues: CATSREAGTAGYEQYF.

This clone was seen a handful of times. The V call is TRBV5-1, the J call TRBJ2-5, with 7 bases identical to TRBD1. The V and J ends lost 0 bases and 4 bases, in that order; junction bases with no gene match: 9. CDR3 length: 16 amino acids. CDR1 is SGHRS, CDR2 YFSETQ, per germline. CDR3 loop: CASSLDRGGSRETQYF. The CDR3, as DNA: TGCGCCAGCAGCTTGGACAGGGGTGGTTCAAGAGAGACCCAGTACTTC.

The rearrangement uses TRBV19 and TRBJ1-1; D ambiguous. Germline lookup yields CDR1 LNHDA and CDR2 SQIVND (reference sequence). The germline V and J ends were trimmed by 5 bases and 1 base, with 8 bases remaining between them. The CDR3 covers 13 residues. CDR3 amino acids: CASSPNGNTEAFF. The CDR3 DNA is TGTGCCAGTAGTCCCAACGGGAACACTGAAGCTTTCTTT.

This chain joins TRBV7-2 and TRBJ2-3, with 10 bases aligning to TRBD2. The CDR3 length is 17 residues. The V and J ends lost 0 bases and 7 bases, in that order; junction bases with no gene match: 10. Germline V gene data show CDR1 as SGHTA and CDR2 as FQGNSA. In DNA, the CDR3 is TGTGCCAGCAGCTTAGCATTTCTAGCGGGGGCCACGAATACGCAGTATTTT. Amino acids: CASSLAFLAGATNTQYF.

As DNA, the CDR3 is TGTGCCAGCAGCTCCGTGGCGGGAGTCGAGCAGTACTTC. Encoded protein: CASSSVAGVEQYF. The genes are TRBV11-2 and TRBJ2-7; 7 positions match TRBD2. Germline CDR1 reads SGHAT; CDR2 reads FQNNGV. The junction had 6 bases not matched to a gene; V was cut back by 4 bases and J by 6 bases. This CDR3 is 13 amino acids long.

This rearrangement joins TRBV7-9 to TRBJ1-5; D uncertain. The CDR3 runs 16 residues. CDR1 and CDR2 from the germline V gene are SEHNR and FQNEAQ (reference sequence). Trimming shortened V by 6 bases and J by 1 base, and 16 bases separated the two germline ends. The CDR3 region is CASSHPGSMSNQPQHF. In DNA form, the CDR3 reads TGTGCCAGCAGTCACCCGGGGAGTATGAGCAATCAGCCCCAGCATTTT.

The J gene is TRBJ2-1, the V gene TRBV7-2; 7 positions agree with TRBD1. Germline V gene lookup returns CDR1 SGHTA and CDR2 FQGNSA. The J segment lost 2 bases and the V segment lost 6 bases, leaving 10 bases of the junction unmatched. There are 16 residues in the CDR3. The CDR3 region has the DNA TGTGCCAGCAGATATACAGGGGTAAGAGCCTACAATGAGCAGTTCTTC. It specifies CASRYTGVRAYNEQFF.

The chain links TRBV27 to TRBJ2-1, with unresolved D. The CDR3 extends over 14 amino acids. CDR1 and CDR2 from the germline V gene are MNHEY and SMNVEV (reference sequence). V gave up 4 bases and J gave up 9 bases, with 16 bases separating them. The CDR3, as DNA: TGTGCCAGCAGTTCCCCCCAACGCGGCCGTGAGCAGTTCTTC. It translates to CASSSPQRGREQFF.

V and J are TRBV6-1 and TRBJ1-2; TRBD1 is a possible D gene (5 bases). Germline CDR1 and CDR2: MNHNS and SASEGT. Between the trimmed V and J ends, which lost 3 bases and 5 bases, there was a span of 7 bases. CDR3 length: 12 amino acids. The CDR3 DNA sequence: TGTGCCAGCAGTGACAGGGTATATGGCTACACCTTC. It encodes CASSDRVYGYTF.

The V and J genes are TRBV5-4 and TRBJ1-2; the match to TRBD1 covers 7 bases. Unmatched junction bases numbered 9, after V lost 2 bases and J lost 8 bases. The germline V gene encodes CDR1 SGHNT and CDR2 YYREEE (reference sequence). The CDR3 consists of 14 residues. In DNA, the CDR3 is TGTGCCAGCAGCTTTTCCGGCCAGGGGGACGGCTACACCTTC. Residues: CASSFSGQGDGYTF. The whole variable domain, remainder taken from reference TRBV5-4 and TRBJ1-2, is ETGVTQSPTHLIKTRGQQVTLRCSSQSGHNTVSWYQQALGQGPQFIFQYYREEENGRGNFPPRFSGLQFPNYSSELNVNALELDDSALYLCASSFSGQGDGYTFGSGTRLTVV.

This clone showed up just once. Other DNA sequences in the same sample also yield this CDR3. This chain links TRBV10-2 with TRBJ2-2, with D maybe TRBD1 (5 bases). The CDR3 extends over 13 amino acids. V gave up 4 bases and J gave up 4 bases, with 7 bases separating them. Looked up from germline, CDR1 is WSHSY and CDR2 is SAAADI. The CDR3 DNA sequence: TGCGCCAGCAGTGTAGACAGCACCGGGGAGCTGTTTTTT. This encodes CASSVDSTGELFF.

The chain employs TRBV19 and TRBJ1-1, with D maybe TRBD1 (5 bases). CDR3 length: 15 residues. The germline gives CDR1 LNHDA, CDR2 SQIVND (reference sequence). The ends were cut back, 7 bases at V and 1 base at J, with 16 bases in the middle. The CDR3: CASKKRGDSNTEAFF. The CDR3 DNA reads as TGTGCCAGTAAAAAGCGGGGGGACTCGAACACTGAAGCTTTCTTT.

This clone came up a few times. J is TRBJ2-3 and V is TRBV4-2, with 7 nucleotides matching TRBD2. The germline CDR1 and CDR2 sequences are LGHNA and YNFKEQ. The CDR3 has 15 residues. With V trimmed by 5 bases and J by 4 bases, 9 bases remained unmatched. The CDR3 coding sequence is TGTGCCAGCAGCGGGGGGACTACCTTTCCAGATACGCAGTATTTT. Translating gives CASSGGTTFPDTQYF.

The chain is built from TRBV5-1 and TRBJ1-6; D is perhaps TRBD1 (5 bases). The CDR3 sequence is 15 residues long. Trimming left V 6 bases short and J 3 bases short, with 13 bases between. Germline V lookup: CDR1 SGHRS, CDR2 YFSETQ. In nucleotides, the CDR3 is TGCGCCAGCACCGGCGGGACGGACTATAATTCACCCCTCCACTTT. Encoded protein: CASTGGTDYNSPLHF.

A word on this clone: At one of its ends the junction is not consistent with the germline gene, which may arise from a read error. This CDR3 reads CARGDSKNIQYF. CDR3 nucleotides: TGTGCTCGTGGGGACAGTAAAAACATTCAGTACTTC. The gene calls are TRBV12-5 and TRBJ2-4, with TRBD1 matching 7 bases. The germline gives CDR1 LGHNT, CDR2 FRNRAP. This CDR3 has 12 amino acids. Variable domain in full (rest from reference TRBV12-5 and TRBJ2-4): DARVTQTPRHKVTEMGQEVTMRCQPILGHNTVFWYRQTMMQGLELLAYFRNRAPLDDSGMPKDRFSAEMPDATLATLKIQPSEPRDSAVYFCARGDSKNIQYFGAGTRLSVL.

The V call is TRBV5-1, the J call TRBJ1-1, with 9 nucleotides matching TRBD1. Trimming removed 7 bases from V and 1 base from J; junction bases left unmatched: 2. The CDR3 consists of 13 residues. From germline, CDR1 is SGHRS and CDR2 YFSETQ. The CDR3 loop is CASRGQGNTEAFF. The CDR3 DNA reads as TGCGCCAGCCGGGGACAGGGGAACACTGAAGCTTTCTTT. Complete variable domain (other parts from reference TRBV5-1 and TRBJ1-1): KAGVTQTPRYLIKTRGQQVTLSCSPISGHRSVSWYQQTPGQGLQFLFEYFSETQRNKGNFPGRFSGRQFSNSRSEMNVSTLELGDSALYLCASRGQGNTEAFFGQGTRLTVV.

The genes are TRBV11-2 and TRBJ2-3; D uncertain. Germline V gene lookup returns CDR1 SGHAT and CDR2 FQNNGV. V was clipped by 1 base and J by 2 bases, with 7 bases between them. CDR3 length: 14 residues. This chain's CDR3 is CASSLVSYTDTQYF. In DNA, the CDR3 is TGTGCCAGCAGCTTAGTGAGTTACACAGATACGCAGTATTTT.

In its sample, this clone was seen a few times. A far bigger clonotype differs at one base, so this is likely a read error. The same CDR3 also results from other DNA sequences found in this sample. This chain uses TRBV13 with TRBJ1-4; TRBD1 aligns across 7 bases. Germline CDR1 and CDR2: PRHDT and FYEKMQ (reference sequence). CDR3 size: 15 residues. V dropped 5 bases and J dropped 8; count of bases not matched to a gene: 11. This CDR3 is CASSPPRGRWEKLFF. CDR3 in DNA: TGTGCCAGCAGCCCCCCGAGGGGGCGATGGGAAAAACTGTTTTTT.

The genes are TRBV6-1 and TRBJ1-5; D not certain. From germline, CDR1 is MNHNS and CDR2 SASEGT. V lost 3 bases to trimming and J lost 2 bases, with 11 bases between them. The CDR3 spans 15 residues. Here the CDR3 reads CASSDFPGGNQPQHF. The CDR3 bases are TGTGCCAGCAGTGACTTCCCCGGGGGCAATCAGCCCCAGCATTTT.

The rearrangement joins TRBV28 to TRBJ2-7, with D tentatively TRBD2 (6 bases). Germline CDR1 is MDHEN and CDR2 is SYDVKM. With 8 bases removed from V and 0 bases from J, the gap between germline ends came to 14 bases. The CDR3 is 14 residues long. The CDR3, as DNA: TGTGCCAGCCAACTACACGGGAGCTCCTACGAGCAGTACTTC. Translated: CASQLHGSSYEQYF.

The genes are TRBV2 and TRBJ2-3; TRBD2 matches 12 bases. V shed 6 bases, J shed 5 bases, and the junction held 6 bases outside the gene matches. Germline assignment: CDR1 SNHLY and CDR2 FYNNEI. The CDR3 is 15 residues long. The CDR3 region is CASRVTSGGGDTQYF. In nucleotides, the CDR3 is TGTGCCAGCAGGGTGACTAGCGGGGGTGGAGATACGCAGTATTTT.

The chain joins TRBV19 to TRBJ1-2; D call uncertain. V gave up 5 bases and J gave up 4 bases, with 14 bases separating them. This CDR3 is built from 14 residues. CDR1 LNHDA and CDR2 SQIVND come from the germline V gene (reference sequence). The CDR3 DNA sequence: TGTGCCAGTAGTCCATACAGCCTCTCCTATGGCTACACCTTC. It yields the protein CASSPYSLSYGYTF. The whole variable domain, remainder taken from reference TRBV19 and TRBJ1-2, is DGGITQSPKYLFRKEGQNVTLSCEQNLNHDAMYWYRQDPGQGLRLIYYSQIVNDFQKGDIAEGYSVSREKKESFPLTVTSAQKNPTAFYLCASSPYSLSYGYTFGSGTRLTVV.

The chain has TRBV11-3 and TRBJ2-2, with D maybe TRBD1 (5 bases). The CDR3 loop spans 17 amino acids. V was shortened by 5 bases and J by 8 bases, with 24 bases between the two germline ends. Germline V lookup: CDR1 SGHNT, CDR2 YENEEA. CDR3 DNA sequence: TGTGCCAGCAGCCGAACGTTCCTAGGCAGGGAATCGGGGGAGCTGTTTTTT. Amino acid sequence: CASSRTFLGRESGELFF. Together with reference TRBV11-3 and TRBJ2-2, the CDR3 gives the full variable domain: EAGVVQSPRYKIIEKKQPVAFWCNPISGHNTLYWYLQNLGQGPELLIRYENEEAVDDSQLPKDRFSAERLKGVDSTLKIQPAELGDSAVYLCASSRTFLGRESGELFFGEGSRLTVL.

V is TRBV30 and J is TRBJ1-2; possible D gene TRBD1, 5 bases. V shed 2 bases and J shed 0 bases, with 22 bases lying between them. In germline, CDR1 is GTSNPN, CDR2 SVGIG (reference sequence). CDR3 length: 18 amino acids. CDR3 loop: CAWSSLLYGTHSNYGYTF. The CDR3 DNA reads TGTGCCTGGAGTTCTCTGCTTTACGGGACTCATTCTAACTATGGCTACACCTTC. Combining the CDR3 with reference TRBV30 and TRBJ1-2 gives the whole variable domain SQTIHQWPATLVQPVGSPLSLECTVEGTSNPNLYWYRQAAGRGLQLLFYSVGIGQISSEVPQNLSASRPQDRQFILSSKKLLLSDSGFYLCAWSSLLYGTHSNYGYTFGSGTRLTVV.